Presented here are 17 T cell receptor beta chains from one specimen sequenced in a study of blood T cell repertoires in COVID-19. The repertoire was sequenced with immunoSEQ multiplex PCR; TCRdb's copy has only in-frame clones and lacks some. The sample includes around 70,000 clones, 75% to 80% of them seen just once. The sequencing input was peripheral blood. These receptors came from a human donor in a cohort sampled during active COVID-19.

Only a few counts were recorded for this clone. The rearrangement joins TRBV7-2 to TRBJ2-5, with TRBD1 matching over 8 bases. CDR1 and CDR2 (germline): SGHTA, FQGNSA. The J segment lost 6 bases and the V segment lost 5 bases, leaving 8 bases of the junction unmatched. This CDR3 comprises 14 residues. The CDR3 coding sequence is TGTGCCAGCAGCGGGAGGCAGGGGGCAAAGACCCAGTACTTC. This encodes CASSGRQGAKTQYF.

J is TRBJ2-1 and V is TRBV6-5; 10 bases map to TRBD1. V dropped 6 bases and J dropped 9; count of bases not matched to a gene: 8. The germline V gene has CDR1 MNHEY and CDR2 SVGAGI. The CDR3 contains 14 residues. For the CDR3, the DNA is TGTGCCAGCAGCCGGGACAGGGGAGAGGGTGAGCAGTTCTTC. Translation: CASSRDRGEGEQFF.

Sample share makes this clone medium-sized. The J gene is TRBJ1-5, the V gene TRBV6-5, with D possibly matching TRBD1 (5 bases). The CDR3 extends over 14 amino acids. The V gene's germline CDR1 is MNHEY and CDR2 SVGAGI. The V end was cut by 6 bases, the J end by 3 bases, with 12 bases between. The CDR3 DNA sequence: TGTGCCAGCAGGGGGAGGGGCTCCAATCAGCCCCAGCATTTT. This encodes CASRGRGSNQPQHF.

The chain links TRBV5-1 to TRBJ2-6; 10 bases map to TRBD1. V dropped 2 bases and J dropped 2; count of bases not matched to a gene: 7. This CDR3 is built from 18 residues. In germline, CDR1 is SGHRS, CDR2 YFSETQ. The CDR3 sequence: CASSLVTGGAPGANVLTF. CDR3 nucleotide sequence: TGCGCCAGCAGCTTAGTGACAGGGGGCGCACCTGGGGCCAACGTCCTGACTTTC.

This clone was recorded a few times. The V and J genes are TRBV25-1 and TRBJ1-6, with 8 bases that match TRBD1. The V segment lost 3 bases and the J segment 5 bases; nucleotides outside the gene matches: 3. The germline V gene has CDR1 MGHDK and CDR2 SYGVNS. The CDR3 extends over 15 amino acids. The CDR3 DNA is TGTGCCAGCAGTGACCGGGACAGGAATAATTCACCCCTCCACTTT. This codes for CASSDRDRNNSPLHF.

This rearrangement joins TRBV6-5 to TRBJ1-5; 7 positions agree with TRBD1. This CDR3 has 14 residues. Losses at the gene ends were 11 bases for V and 4 bases for J; bases not matched to a gene: 11. Germline CDR1 MNHEY, CDR2 SVGAGI. The chain's CDR3 is CAAREQGKNQPQHF. The CDR3 nucleotides read TGTGCCGCGAGAGAACAGGGGAAGAATCAGCCCCAGCATTTT.

The chain carries TRBV15 and TRBJ2-3; TRBD2 matches 9 bases. Trimming at V came to 0 bases and at J to 4 bases, leaving 5 bases not matched to a gene. The CDR3 runs to 16 residues. CDR1 and CDR2 from the germline V gene are LNHNV and YYDKDF (reference sequence). DNA for the CDR3: TGTGCCACCAGCAGAGAGGGCGGGAGGGCCGCAGATACGCAGTATTTT. It encodes CATSREGGRAADTQYF. The variable domain in full, completed from reference TRBV15 and TRBJ2-3, reads DAMVIQNPRYQVTQFGKPVTLSCSQTLNHNVMYWYQQKSSQAPKLLFHYYDKDFNNEADTPDNFQSRRPNTSFCFLDIRSPGLGDTAMYLCATSREGGRAADTQYFGPGTRLTVL.

The V and J genes are TRBV5-1 and TRBJ2-6; 10 bases are a match to TRBD1. The CDR3 runs to 17 residues. Germline CDR1 is SGHRS and CDR2 is YFSETQ. Trimming cost V 6 bases and J 0 bases; bases outside gene matches: 6. CDR3 in DNA: TGCGCCAGCAAACAGGACAGGGGGTACTCTGGGGCCAACGTCCTGACTTTC. This sequence encodes CASKQDRGYSGANVLTF.

The chain has TRBV27 and TRBJ2-7; 14 nucleotides match TRBD2. Germline assignment: CDR1 MNHEY and CDR2 SMNVEV (reference sequence). The V segment lost 7 bases and the J segment 5 bases; nucleotides outside the gene matches: 4. The CDR3 is 14 amino acids. Here the CDR3 DNA reads TGTGCCAGCAAATTGGGACTAGCGGGAGACGAGCAGTACTTC. Its translation: CASKLGLAGDEQYF.

The chain uses TRBV5-8 and TRBJ1-5; no reliable D call. Germline values: CDR1 SGHTS, CDR2 YDEGEE. CDR3 length: 15 amino acids. Trimming stripped 1 base from V and 0 bases from J, with 8 bases between. CDR3 amino acids: CASSLSEYSNQPQHF. The DNA of the CDR3 is TGTGCCAGCAGCTTGTCAGAATATAGCAATCAGCCCCAGCATTTT.

The chain is built from TRBV2 and TRBJ1-2; D may be TRBD1 (6 bases). Germline CDR1 is SNHLY and CDR2 is FYNNEI. Between the trimmed V and J ends, which lost 5 bases and 10 bases, there was a span of 11 bases. The CDR3 length is 11 residues. The DNA for the CDR3 is TGTGCCAGCAGTCTAGACAGGACCTACACCTTC. Protein product: CASSLDRTYTF. Looking up the rest from reference TRBV2 and TRBJ1-2 gives the full variable domain: EPEVTQTPSHQVTQMGQEVILRCVPISNHLYFYWYRQILGQKVEFLVSFYNNEISEKSEIFDDQFSVERPDGSNFTLKIRSTKLEDSAMYFCASSLDRTYTFGSGTRLTVV.

The chain employs TRBV28 and TRBJ1-5, with TRBD1 identical over 11 bases. CDR1 is MDHEN and CDR2 is SYDVKM in the germline V gene. V lost 10 bases, J lost 1 base, and 12 bases stayed unmatched. The CDR3 runs 17 residues. The CDR3 protein is CATRRRTGGGSNQPQHF. CDR3 nucleotide sequence: TGTGCCACTCGTCGAAGGACAGGGGGCGGAAGCAATCAGCCCCAGCATTTT.

The V gene is TRBV5-3, the J gene TRBJ1-4; D not resolved. TRBV5-3 counts as an open reading frame of uncertain function. The CDR3 covers 16 residues. Trimming left V 5 bases short and J 0 bases short, with 14 bases between. CDR3 nucleotide sequence: TGTGCCAGAAGTGCGGTTGGATGTGCAACTAATGAAAAACTGTTTTTT. This sequence encodes CARSAVGCATNEKLFF.

This clone was counted a single time. V usage is TRBV29-1 and J usage is TRBJ2-2; no clear D gene. Germline V gene data show CDR1 as SQVTM and CDR2 as ANQGSEA. There are 11 residues in the CDR3. V shed 3 bases and J shed 7 bases, with 6 bases lying between them. The CDR3 region has the DNA TGCAGCGTTGACAGTCTCGGGGAGCTGTTTTTT. Amino acids: CSVDSLGELFF.

This clone came up once. The chain employs TRBV12-5 and TRBJ1-5; weak D call: TRBD1 (6 bases). V shed 0 bases and J shed 0 bases, with 15 bases lying between them. The CDR3 runs to 18 residues. Germline CDR1 LGHNT, CDR2 FRNRAP. The CDR3 DNA reads as TGTGCTAGTGGTTTGGTATGGGGAGGGGGGGCTAGCAATCAGCCCCAGCATTTT. Protein product: CASGLVWGGGASNQPQHF.

The chain has TRBV4-3 and TRBJ2-3; 11 bases agree with TRBD2. CDR1 is LGHNA, CDR2 YSLEER, per germline. The CDR3 extends over 15 amino acids. Losses at the gene ends were 1 base for V and 3 bases for J; bases not matched to a gene: 0. The CDR3 here is CASSQGLAGTDTQYF. The CDR3 region has the DNA TGCGCCAGCAGCCAAGGACTAGCGGGAACAGATACGCAGTATTTT.

The V gene is TRBV4-2, the J gene TRBJ2-5, with a possible D match to TRBD1 (5 bases). Trimming took off 1 base at V and 4 bases at J, with 10 bases between the two ends. Looked up from germline, CDR1 is LGHNA and CDR2 is YNFKEQ. This CDR3 contains 14 residues. This CDR3 reads CASSQAQGGETQYF. CDR3 sequence (DNA): TGTGCCAGCAGCCAAGCCCAGGGCGGAGAGACCCAGTACTTC.